This T cell receptor beta chain was sequenced in a study of blood T cell repertoires in COVID-19. Turning to the study itself: COVID-19 samples collected from the United States, Italy and Spain covered acute and convalescent phases. PBMCs, B-cell-depleted T cells, or T cells provided the cDNA or gDNA that made up the material.

Original data processing: Using reference gene primer amplification, nucleated cell counts were estimated. The method was immunoSEQ multiplex PCR; TCRdb's version includes in-frame clones alone and lacks a portion of them. V and J calls plus clone size are reproduced from that table; the DNA served to infer D and trimming. The sample gives tens of thousands of clones, roughly four fifths of which show up once; around 1.3% is in the top ten. The CDR3 loop spans 16 amino acids. The chain is built from TRBV21-1 and TRBJ2-1; TRBD2, the D gene given by the table, was not confirmed from the DNA. TRBV21-1 constitutes a pseudogene. The source material was peripheral blood. This clonotype was obtained from a woman at least 80 years old with acute or convalescent COVID-19. The CDR3: CASSKAIAGGPHEQFF. CDR3 coding DNA: TGTGCCAGCAGCAAAGCGATAGCGGGAGGGCCCCATGAGCAGTTCTTC.